The 3 T cell receptor beta chains reported below all come from one sample, sequenced in a study of sequential checkpoint blockade in melanoma. The treatment denotes: randomized to nivolumab then ipilimumab (arm A) or the reverse (arm B). Using immunoSEQ multiplex PCR, the repertoire was profiled, and TCRdb retains in-frame clones only, with some absent. Of 25,000 to 30,000 clones detected, around 77% appear once; the ten largest clones hold roughly 13%. This specimen consisted of CD8+ T cells sorted from blood (inferred from file names), obtained from a patient given nivolumab and ipilimumab in sequence. The receptors derive from a human donor with melanoma.

This chain connects TRBV7-6 to TRBJ2-1; 9 nucleotides match TRBD2. Germline V gene data show CDR1 as SGHVS and CDR2 as FNYEAQ. CDR3 length: 16 amino acids. The J segment lost 8 bases and the V segment lost 0 bases, leaving 8 bases of the junction unmatched. CDR3 bases: TGTGCCAGCAGCTTAGCGCTTGCAGCGGGGGGACATGAGCAGTTCTTC. Translating it yields CASSLALAAGGHEQFF.

The CDR3 DNA is TGTGCCAGCAGTTTATGGGCAGGGGGGAATCAGCCCCAGCATTTT. It specifies CASSLWAGGNQPQHF. V is TRBV27 and J is TRBJ1-5, with 7 bases lining up with TRBD1. This CDR3 is 15 amino acids long. Germline values: CDR1 MNHEY, CDR2 SMNVEV (reference sequence). With 1 base clipped from V and 4 bases from J, the junction kept 4 bases outside the gene matches.

The chain recombines TRBV4-1 with TRBJ2-2; 7 positions agree with TRBD2. The CDR3 consists of 16 residues. Germline loops: CDR1 MGHRA, CDR2 YSYEKL. The V gene end was trimmed by 4 bases and the J gene end by 0 bases; junction bases not matched to a gene: 5. The CDR3 loop is CASSPMGGANTGELFF. As DNA, the CDR3 is TGCGCCAGCAGCCCGATGGGGGGGGCGAACACCGGGGAGCTGTTTTTT.